The rows below give T cell receptor beta chains drawn from one sample of a study of early T cells in non-severe SARS-CoV-2 infection. TCRdb re-called the 5' RACE reads through MiXCR, storing one row per CDR3 protein. The table lists just under 65,000 distinct CDR3 sequences, roughly 9% of them singletons. The input for sequencing was whole blood, taken at baseline. The receptors were gathered from an adult who was a healthcare worker with PCR-confirmed SARS-CoV-2 infection or an uninfected control (not recorded which). Each CDR3 is given with its conserved first and last residue. The D gene is left open where the match is weak. Expanded clones are given a class, and other clones once, few, many or no size at all.

D	J	size	V	CDR3	DNA
TRBD2	TRBJ2-1	many	TRBV27	CASRGLAGDEQFF	TGTGCCAGCAGGGGACTAGCTGGAGATGAGCAGTTCTTC
-	TRBJ2-5	many	TRBV5-1	CASSLSGWYQETQYF	TGCGCCAGCAGCTTGAGCGGGTGGTACCAAGAGACCCAGTACTTC
-	TRBJ2-7	-	TRBV7-9	CASGPVSSYEQYF	TGTGCCAGCGGCCCGGTCAGCTCCTACGAGCAGTACTTC
-	TRBJ2-5	-	TRBV6-6	CASSYSRGGQETQYF	TGTGCCAGCAGTTACTCAAGGGGGGGGCAAGAGACCCAGTACTTC
TRBD2	TRBJ2-3	few	TRBV3-1	CASSHYGTSGGTDTQYF	TGTGCCAGCAGCCATTACGGGACTAGCGGGGGCACAGATACGCAGTATTTT
TRBD2	TRBJ2-7	-	TRBV7-8	CASSRNSGTSGSYEQYF	TGTGCCAGCAGCCGAAATAGTGGGACTAGCGGGAGTTACGAGCAGTACTTC
TRBD2	TRBJ2-3	-	TRBV20-1	CSASQRDISTDTQYF	TGCAGTGCAAGCCAGCGGGATATTAGCACAGATACGCAGTATTTT
-	TRBJ2-3	many	TRBV7-3	CASSPRSGGDTQYF	TGTGCCAGCAGCCCAAGGAGTGGAGGAGATACGCAGTATTTT
-	TRBJ2-1	-	TRBV6-6	CASSYGVSFMINEQFF	TGTGCCAGCAGTTACGGGGTTAGCTTCATGATCAATGAGCAGTTCTTC
-	TRBJ2-2	many	TRBV7-3	CASSPPGLSNTGELFF	TGTGCCAGCAGCCCCCCGGGACTTTCGAACACCGGGGAGCTGTTTTTT